This TCR beta chain was observed in a study of cytomegalovirus exposure and HLA in healthy donors (dated 2017 in TCRdb). For context, the study as a whole: In an earlier analysis of some 610 of the donors, under 300 Gb of sequence data and some 100 million unique TCR beta sequences from 150 million to 200 million T cells were reported. An early release that covered about 600 HLA-typed donors contained about 300 gigabases of sequencing data and 65 million to 100 million unique TCR sequences. Of the 300 to 400 genotyped donors, 81% fell in the genetic ancestry cluster associated with self-reported Caucasian donors. The study aimed to test whether signatures of past pathogen exposure could be identified by cataloging public T cell receptors. Using immunosequencing, the study profiled T cell repertoires from 666 subjects and related those repertoires to cytomegalovirus serostatus. Besides the first cohort of around 700 subjects, a separate validation cohort made up of 95 to 150 different subjects was used. High-throughput TCR immunosequencing, statistical association of individual TCRs with disease status, and machine learning were combined to predict cytomegalovirus infection status. To study patterns of TCR occurrence, a later analysis re-analyzed previously published TCR beta repertoires from around 660 donors and added high-resolution HLA genotyping. Rather than drawing on any new phenotypic data, the later analysis identified candidate immune exposures from TCR beta sequences and the way those sequences occurred across donors. In an earlier analysis of roughly 600 of the donors, high-throughput TCR beta sequencing was used to judge whether each TCR beta V gene segment behaved as functional or pseudogenic. Donor age, sex, ethnicity and CMV serostatus were collected together with the repertoire data. In a later genetic analysis, genome-wide SNP genotypes for about 55% of the roughly 670 donors were used, and that subset was treated as a discovery cohort. Every repertoire in the discovery cohort had been generated on one and the same sequencing platform. HLA typing included class I and class II loci at four-digit resolution. The number of donors typed differed by locus, with about 629-640 for A, B, C, DRB1 and DQB1, more than 500 for DQA1, 600 to 610 for DPA1, and some 450 for DPB1. Four to six DR-DQ haplotypes were handled as single units for association and clustering, since linkage in the cohort was strong. On average, around 230,000 unique TCR beta nucleotide sequences were sequenced per donor among a few hundred genotyped donors of the cohort, with roughly a sixth of those sequences being non-productive. General findings and caveats noted by the study authors: Because counts were too low, seventeen rarely observed V segments, including chromosome 9 orphons, were excluded from the earlier analysis of some 540 of the donors. Correlated functional status among segregating V segments might reflect linkage disequilibrium, but an unknown experimental factor could not be ruled out. A group of highly shared sequence variants was considered likely to be a technical artifact of the sequencing pipeline. A few of the identified cytomegalovirus-associated TCR beta chains were confirmed in vitro to be specific for cytomegalovirus antigens. A later genetic analysis reported fewer N-insertions in productive TCRs among donors in an Asian-associated ancestry cluster than the roughly 700-donor mean. An earlier analysis of 587 of the donors showed that most TCR beta V segments appeared in productive rearrangements either about 87% or about 30% of the time, which broadly matched IMGT annotations. Most TCR sequences were observed very rarely across donors, whereas some public TCRs were present in many individuals. A later analysis associated about 16,000 TCR beta sequences with specific HLA alleles at a false discovery rate of 0.05. Immune exposure information for the cohort was limited to CMV serostatus. Only TCR beta chains were sequenced in this cohort, and the absence of alpha or paired-chain data limited detectable features. Roughly uniform sequencing depth across donors was assumed in presence/absence analyses, although this assumption may not hold. A further reported finding was that TCR beta sequences accurately predicted the HLA-A and HLA-B alleles for most subjects in the first cohort. In a later analysis, HLA-associated TCR beta chains were found to be more clonally expanded and to have lower generation probabilities than equally common non-associated chains. The classifier was reported to diagnose cytomegalovirus status with high specificity and sensitivity in both the original cohort and the validation cohort. Strong co-occurrence of HLA alleles, especially DR and DQ, made assigning TCR associations to individual alleles difficult. A later genetic analysis associated a missense DCLRE1C variant with V-gene and J-gene trimming of TCR beta chains, and an independent cohort replicated the association. The 87-base-pair reads could not distinguish some IMGT-functional V segments, including TRBV6-2 and TRBV6-3, so those segments were excluded. In a later analysis, most CMV-associated TCR beta chains were found to appear HLA-restricted, with HLA associations seemingly driven largely by CMV exposure. In a later analysis, TCR association rates were found to vary across HLA loci, with the most associated TCRs seen for DRB1 alleles and the fewest for HLA-C alleles. Because HLA typing was missing for some donors at each locus, association tests included only the typed subset. In the study, about 150 TCR beta chains were listed as associated with cytomegalovirus. According to the authors, the approach could potentially be generalized to other disease states and immunological phenotypes. In a later analysis, several top co-occurrence clusters were reported to appear linked to parvovirus B19, influenza, CMV and Epstein-Barr virus.

CDR1 and CDR2, looked up from the germline V gene (reference sequence), are LNHDA and SQIVND. The CDR3 measures 15 amino acids from cysteine to phenylalanine. The read is trimmed to its CDR3 DNA, 45 bases read in frame from base 1. V sheds 7 bases and J sheds 6 bases, leaving 16 bases between their ends. The library came from the immunoSEQ multiplex PCR assay. A mixture of 60 forward primers for TCR Vbeta segments and 13 reverse primers for TCR Jbeta segments was used in the multiplex PCR. The CDR3 region of rearranged TCR beta genes was amplified from genomic DNA with a multiplex PCR assay. On the Illumina HiSeq System, the amplified TCR beta libraries were sequenced as 87-base-pair reads. In the paper's pipeline: Across the roughly 670 repertoires, a later analysis counted approximately 83 million unique TCR beta chains, around 10 million of which were shared by at least two donors. To remove PCR and sequencing errors, raw reads were error-corrected and collapsed into unique sequences using a nearest-neighbor algorithm that merged closely related sequences. CDR3 sequences were aligned to IMGT reference sequences to assign V, D and J gene segments. Each retained sequence needed at least a six-nucleotide match to both a V gene segment and a J gene segment. Rearrangements were called productive when the CDR3 lacked stop codons and stayed in frame with V and J; all others were non-productive. CDR3 was defined according to IMGT convention as the region running from the second conserved V-encoded cysteine to the conserved J-encoded phenylalanine. The earlier analysis of 500 to 750 of the donors excluded any sequence lacking an unambiguous match to a single V gene segment. In an earlier analysis of roughly 500 of the donors, V segments were called functional above 56.7% productive rearrangements and were called segregating when the between-donor standard deviation exceeded 5%. A statistical classification framework was built to diagnose cytomegalovirus status from the catalog of TCR beta chain sequences. In a later analysis, TCR nucleotide sequences were compared against IMGT/GENE-DB human TR gene sequences so that V and J genes could be assigned. In a later analysis, CDR3 sequences and most-parsimonious VDJ recombination scenarios were assigned using the TCRdist pipeline. In a later analysis, each TCR beta chain was defined by its CDR3 amino acid sequence together with its V-gene family, and reads lacking a unique V-gene family were excluded. A later analysis removed 500 to 650 highly shared, low-generation-probability nucleotide sequences to deal with suspected cross-contamination and a sequencing artifact. A later analysis calculated a clonal expansion index for each public chain from normalized within-repertoire ranks of inferred template counts. In a later analysis, generation probabilities were computed with a VDJ recombination model fitted to out-of-frame rearrangements, and the resulting probabilities were checked against IGoR. A later analysis scored TCR-TCR, TCR-HLA and TCR-CMV co-occurrence with hypergeometric tests, applying a repertoire-size bias correction to TCR pairs. In a later analysis, false discovery rates were estimated by permuting HLA or CMV assignments 20 times. A later analysis grouped co-occurring TCRs with DBSCAN, adding TCRdist sequence similarity when clustering within HLA-allele-positive subsets. Co-occurrence clustering excluded repertoires with fewer than 30,000 or more than 120,000 public chains, plus five with anomalous nucleotide sharing. Held by TCRdb, this immuneACCESS table contains in-frame sequences only and omits some clones. Under half of the omission traces to an unresolved V gene where checked; the cause of the rest is unknown. Clone size and the V and J calls come from that table; the DNA yielded D and trimming. Counted in this sample were roughly 200,000 clones; about 80% of them appeared once. Of the sample, about 0.58% falls within the top ten clones.

The cohort comprised some 700 healthy bone marrow donors. Cohort members were all nominally healthy when sampled, although unrecorded immune exposures were likely present. The donor tested CMV seronegative and was one of the 352 seronegative cohort members. Every donor gave a peripheral blood sample, and the peripheral blood mononuclear cells from that sample were used for TCR beta sequencing. Genomic DNA extraction from the blood cell samples was performed with the Qiagen DNeasy Blood Extraction Kit. Note on this clone: It has no known antigen specificity. No base-level quality is on record; no much larger clone is a single base apart.

This TCR derives from a woman between 40 and 50 years old in good health and CMV-seronegative. Sequenced: PBMCs. This chain joins TRBV19 to TRBJ1-6; no D gene can be assigned with confidence. The DNA is as follows: TGTGCCAGTACCCGATCGGTACTCGCTAATTCACCCCTCCACTTT. It translates to CASTRSVLANSPLHF.